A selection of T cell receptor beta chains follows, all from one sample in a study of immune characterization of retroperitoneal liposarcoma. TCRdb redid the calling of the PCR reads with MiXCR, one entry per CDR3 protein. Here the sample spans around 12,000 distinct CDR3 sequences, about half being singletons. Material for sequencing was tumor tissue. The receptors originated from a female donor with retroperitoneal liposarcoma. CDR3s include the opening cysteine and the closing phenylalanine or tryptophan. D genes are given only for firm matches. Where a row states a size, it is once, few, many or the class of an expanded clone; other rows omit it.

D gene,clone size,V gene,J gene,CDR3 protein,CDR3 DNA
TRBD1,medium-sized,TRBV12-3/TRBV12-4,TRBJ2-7,CASSFRQGSEQYF,TGTGCCAGCAGTTTCCGACAGGGAAGCGAGCAGTACTTC
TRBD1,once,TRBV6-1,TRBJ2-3,CASSEEGHRQGMDGQYF,TGTGCCAGCAGTGAAGAAGGCCATAGACAGGGGATGGACGGGCAGTACTTT
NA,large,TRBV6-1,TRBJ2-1,CASSSGPGRYEQFF,TGTGCCAGCAGTTCCGGACCGGGACGCTACGAGCAGTTCTTC
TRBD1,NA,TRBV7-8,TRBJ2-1,CASSLVRGLMETQFF,TGTGCCAGCAGCTTAGTTAGGGGGCTAATGGAGACCCAGTTCTTC
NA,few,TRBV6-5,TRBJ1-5,CASRKPGTPGDNQPQHF,TGTGCCAGCAGAAAACCGGGCACCCCCGGGGACAATCAGCCCCAGCATTTT
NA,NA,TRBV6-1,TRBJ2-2,CASRKVGGPGELFF,TGTGCCAGCAGAAAGGTGGGGGGACCCGGGGAGCTGTTTTTT
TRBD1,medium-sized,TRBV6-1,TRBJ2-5,CASSPPRQGARETQYF,TGTGCCAGCAGTCCCCCGCGGCAGGGGGCTCGGGAGACCCAGTACTTC
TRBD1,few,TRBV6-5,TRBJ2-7,CASSYIGQAPYEQYF,TGTGCCAGCAGTTACATAGGACAGGCTCCCTACGAGCAGTACTTC
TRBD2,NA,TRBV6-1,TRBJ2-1,CASSDLAGGQETQFF,TGTGCCAGCAGTGACCTAGCGGGGGGGCAGGAGACCCAGTTCTTC
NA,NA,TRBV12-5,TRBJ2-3,CASCSNVSLTETQYF,TGTGCTAGTTGTTCCAACGTGAGCTTGACGGAGACCCAGTATTTT
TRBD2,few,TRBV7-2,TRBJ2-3,CASSLPLYSGGSTDTQYF,TGTGCCAGCAGCTTACCGCTTTACAGCGGGGGGAGCACAGATACGCAGTATTTT
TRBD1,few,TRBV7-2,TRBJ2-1,CASSGGQSSYNEQFF,TGTGCCAGCAGCGGGGGACAGAGCTCCTACAATGAGCAGTTCTTC
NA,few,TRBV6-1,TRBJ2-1,CASNWAAGREQFF,TGTGCCAGCAATTGGGCGGCCGGGCGCGAGCAGTTCTTC
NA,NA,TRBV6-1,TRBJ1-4,CASTRRGLTTNEKLFF,TGTGCCAGCACTCGGCGAGGACTTACAACTAATGAAAAACTGTTTTTT
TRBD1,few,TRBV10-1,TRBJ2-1,CASSELGTGGVRFF,TGCGCCAGCAGTGAGCTGGGGACAGGGGGCGTTCGGTTCTTC
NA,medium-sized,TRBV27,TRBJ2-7,CASSVRGKEYEQYF,TGTGCCAGCAGTGTACGGGGGAAGGAGTACGAGCAGTACTTC
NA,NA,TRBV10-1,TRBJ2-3,CASSESFGGDTQYF,TGCGCCAGCAGTGAGTCGTTTGGGGGAGATACGCAGTATTTT
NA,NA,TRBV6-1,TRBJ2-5,CASTEGPSTETQYF,TGTGCCAGCACCGAGGGCCCCTCGACTGAGACCCAGTACTTC
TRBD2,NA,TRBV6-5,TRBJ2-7,CASSSTGLAGVREQYF,TGTGCCAGCAGTTCTACCGGACTAGCGGGAGTTAGGGAGCAGTACTTC
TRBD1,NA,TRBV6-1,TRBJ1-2,CASSEAETGNYGYTF,TGTGCCAGCAGTGAAGCGGAGACAGGGAACTATGGCTACACCTTC
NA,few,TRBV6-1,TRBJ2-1,CASSDPSTRNSYNEQFF,TGTGCCAGCAGTGACCCGTCAACCCGAAACTCCTACAATGAGCAGTTCTTC
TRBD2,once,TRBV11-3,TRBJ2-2,CASSLASGEITGELFF,TGTGCCAGCAGCTTAGCCAGCGGGGAGATCACCGGGGAGCTGTTTTTT
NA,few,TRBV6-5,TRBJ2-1,CASRDPGTNEQFF,TGTGCCAGCCGGGACCCGGGGACCAATGAGCAGTTCTTC
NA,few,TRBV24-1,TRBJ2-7,CATSDPRREQYF,TGTGCCACCAGTGATCCCCGACGGGAGCAGTACTTC
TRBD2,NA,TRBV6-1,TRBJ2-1,CASSELAGGRQETQFF,TGTGCCAGCAGTGAACTAGCGGGGGGGCGGCAAGAGACCCAGTTCTTC
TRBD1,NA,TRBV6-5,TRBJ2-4,CASRPDRAGKNIQYF,TGTGCCAGCAGGCCCGACAGGGCCGGGAAAAACATTCAGTACTTC
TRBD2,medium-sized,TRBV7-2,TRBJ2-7,CASSLRVTSGRFYNEQYF,TGTGCCAGCAGCTTAAGGGTCACTAGCGGGAGATTCTACAATGAGCAGTACTTC
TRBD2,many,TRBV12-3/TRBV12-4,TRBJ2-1,CASKAGAQETQFF,TGTGCCAGCAAAGCGGGAGCCCAAGAGACCCAGTTCTTC
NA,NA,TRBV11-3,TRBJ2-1,CASSLVGRGPYF,TGTGCCAGCAGCTTAGTGGGCAGGGGACCGTACTTC
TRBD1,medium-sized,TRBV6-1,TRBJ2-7,CASREPGQGVEQYF,TGTGCCAGCAGGGAACCGGGACAGGGAGTCGAGCAGTACTTC
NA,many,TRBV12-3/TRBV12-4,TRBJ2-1,CASSQTGDWLFF,TGTGCCAGCAGTCAAACGGGTGATTGGCTGTTCTTC
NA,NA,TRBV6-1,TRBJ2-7,CASSDFDEQYF,TGTGCCAGCAGTGACTTTGACGAGCAGTACTTC
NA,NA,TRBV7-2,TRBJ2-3,CASSADSGGADTQYF,TGTGCCAGCAGCGCCGACTCGGGCGGAGCAGATACGCAGTATTTT
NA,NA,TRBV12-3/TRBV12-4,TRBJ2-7,CASSFRTYSYNEQYF,TGTGCCAGCAGTTTTCGCACATACTCCTACAATGAGCAGTACTTC
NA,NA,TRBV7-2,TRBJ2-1,CASSTRTHNEQFF,TGTGCCAGCAGCACCCGGACACACAATGAGCAGTTCTTC